This T cell receptor (beta chain) was recovered during a study of identifying expanded T cells in peripheral blood. Sequencing used immunoSEQ multiplex PCR; TCRdb keeps in-frame clones, though not all of them. The sample consists of under 95,000 clones, about 89% of them appearing once. Trimming shortened V by 1 base and J by 5 bases, and 17 bases separated the two germline ends. CDR1 SGHVS and CDR2 FNYEAQ come from the germline V gene. The CDR3 is made up of 16 amino acids. The sample consisted of blood. The chain couples TRBV7-6 to TRBJ2-5; tentatively, D is TRBD2 (6 bases). The sequence was obtained from a person aged 18 to 70 in good health. The DNA for the CDR3 is TGTGCCAGCAGCTTAGTCCTCACAGGTGGAGGGGAGACCCAGTACTTC. This gives the protein CASSLVLTGGGETQYF.